The T cell receptor beta chain described here comes from a study of PD-L1 blockade in urothelial cancer. General study points: Tumor-associated clones in the blood of durable-benefit patients grew more at 3 weeks.

CDR3 length: 14 amino acids. V lost 2 bases and J 4 bases, leaving 9 bases between the germline ends. Germline-derived CDR1 and CDR2 are MNHEY and SMNVEV (reference sequence). Profiling relied on immunoSEQ multiplex PCR, and the TCRdb table lists in-frame clones only, not all of them. The sample lists 60,000 or so clones, roughly 87% occurring once. Of note for this clone: No antigen is known for it.

As to time point: pretreatment peripheral blood. Between 1 and 8 samples, pretreatment and on-treatment, were given by each patient. This specimen was PBMCs, taken around atezolizumab (anti-PD-L1) treatment. The chain recombines TRBV27 with TRBJ1-5; the D gene is possibly TRBD1 (6 bases). The TCR was taken from a man aged 65 to 85 with urothelial cancer. CDR3 residues: CASSLGQTNQPQHF. In DNA, the CDR3 is TGTGCCAGCAGTTTAGGACAGACTAATCAGCCCCAGCATTTT.